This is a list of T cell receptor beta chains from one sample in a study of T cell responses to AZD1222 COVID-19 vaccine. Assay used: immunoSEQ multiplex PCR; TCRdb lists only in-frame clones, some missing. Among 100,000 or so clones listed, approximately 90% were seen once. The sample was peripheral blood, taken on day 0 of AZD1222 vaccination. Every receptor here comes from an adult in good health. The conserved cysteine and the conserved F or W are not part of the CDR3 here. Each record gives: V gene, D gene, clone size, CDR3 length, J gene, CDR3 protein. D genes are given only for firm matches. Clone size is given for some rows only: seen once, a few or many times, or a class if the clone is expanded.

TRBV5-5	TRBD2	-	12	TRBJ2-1	ASSLAGIANEQF
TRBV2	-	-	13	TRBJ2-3	ASSRSPPSTDTQY
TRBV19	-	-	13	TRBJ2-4	ASGPQGPAKNIQY
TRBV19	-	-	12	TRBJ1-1	ASSIPGRNTEAF
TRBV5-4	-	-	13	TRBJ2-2	ASSLAGSSPGELF
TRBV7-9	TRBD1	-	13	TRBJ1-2	ASSPRAGGSYGYT
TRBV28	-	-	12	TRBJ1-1	ASSKAGWKGEAF
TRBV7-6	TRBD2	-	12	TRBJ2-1	ASSLRLAGNEQF
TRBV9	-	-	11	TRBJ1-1	ASSVGQETEAF
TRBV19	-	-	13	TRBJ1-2	ASSTPHIENYGYT
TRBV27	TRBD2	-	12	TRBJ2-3	ASSLAGGTDTQY
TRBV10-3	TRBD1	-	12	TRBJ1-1	AISELDRATEAF
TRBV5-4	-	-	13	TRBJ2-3	ASSPVGGFTDTQY
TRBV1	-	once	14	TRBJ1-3	TSSQDPSGTGNTIY
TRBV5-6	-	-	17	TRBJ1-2	ASSSNPSQAGLSIYGYT
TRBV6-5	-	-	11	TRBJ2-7	ASRAGRGYEQY
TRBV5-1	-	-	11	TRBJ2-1	ASSPNNYNEQF
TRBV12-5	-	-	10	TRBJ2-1	ASSPAYNEQF
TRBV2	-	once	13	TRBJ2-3	ASSEAGADTDTQY
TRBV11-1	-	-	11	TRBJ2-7	ASSFAGSYEQY
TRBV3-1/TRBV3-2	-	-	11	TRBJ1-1	ASSLRRSTEAF
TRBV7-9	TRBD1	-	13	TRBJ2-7	ASSRTGGAVIEQY
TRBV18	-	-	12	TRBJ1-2	ASSPTGLNYGYT
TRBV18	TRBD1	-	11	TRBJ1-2	ASSLDRPYGYT
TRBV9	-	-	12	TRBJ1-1	ASSPRAPSTEAF
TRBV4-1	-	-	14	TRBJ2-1	ASSQKRGGTLDEQF
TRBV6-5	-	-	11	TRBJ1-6	ASIRDHNSPLH
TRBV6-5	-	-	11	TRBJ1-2	ASIPGTDYGYT
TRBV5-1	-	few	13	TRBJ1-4	ASRLMTVSNEKLF
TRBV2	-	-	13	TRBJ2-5	ASRSNAAYQETQY
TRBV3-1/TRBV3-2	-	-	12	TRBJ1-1	ASSHNPGNSEAF
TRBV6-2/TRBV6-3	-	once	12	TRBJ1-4	ASSQGWMDEKLF
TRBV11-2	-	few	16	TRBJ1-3	ASSLDRWAAPGGNTIY
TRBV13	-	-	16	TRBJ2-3	ASSLVPPLAGWGDTQY
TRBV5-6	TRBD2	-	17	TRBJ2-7	ASSRRASGRASSPYEQY
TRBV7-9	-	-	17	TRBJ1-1	ASRLFGRTIFMRNTEAF
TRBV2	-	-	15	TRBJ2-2	ASSLSIGVGLVGELF
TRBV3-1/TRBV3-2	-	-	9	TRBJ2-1	ASSLEGGTF
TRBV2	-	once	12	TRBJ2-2	ASRVNRDTGELF
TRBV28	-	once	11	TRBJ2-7	ASSTKVPYEQY
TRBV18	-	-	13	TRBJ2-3	ASSISGFYTDTQY
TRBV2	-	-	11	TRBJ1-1	ASGRRENTEAF
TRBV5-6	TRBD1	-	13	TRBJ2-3	ASSPPDREADTQY
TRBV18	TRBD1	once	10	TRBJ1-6	ASSPEGASLH
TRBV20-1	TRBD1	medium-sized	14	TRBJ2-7	SASMVSGQGAYEQY
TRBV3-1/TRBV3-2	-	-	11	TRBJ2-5	ASSDFAGTTQY
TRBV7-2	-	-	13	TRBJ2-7	ASSTRDRGAYEQY
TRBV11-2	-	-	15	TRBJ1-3	ASRPITGPRGGNTIY